What follows are 27 T cell receptor beta chains derived from one specimen sequenced in a study of CD8 T cells in ankylosing spondylitis (dated by TCRdb to about 2017). Receptors were amplified or captured by 5' RACE. Sequencing was performed on an Illumina HiSeq 2500. TCRdb took the public reads, trimmed them with fastp at Q25, ran MiXCR for clone calling and kept in-frame beta chains. Every entry covers one CDR3 protein and lists the most common genes and DNA from its rows. The sample records 210,000 or so distinct CDR3 sequences, 7.5% to 9.5% of which are singletons. Jointly, the top ten make up 4% to 5% of the sample. Sequenced: blood, either unsorted or a sorted T cell fraction (not recorded which). The receptor source for this set is a female donor with ankylosing spondylitis or in good health (not recorded which).

This clonotype was detected ten times or more. The rearrangement joins TRBV3-1 to TRBJ2-5; no definite D call. CDR3 length equals 14 residues. The ends were cut back, 1 base at V and 4 bases at J, with 10 bases in the middle. Germline V gene lookup returns CDR1 LGHDT and CDR2 YNNKEL (reference sequence). CDR3 residues: CASSQGVIGETQYF. CDR3 sequence (DNA): TGTGCCAGCAGCCAAGGTGTTATTGGAGAGACCCAGTACTTC.

This clonotype was detected ten times or more. The rearrangement links TRBV20-1 to TRBJ2-1, with 10 bases lining up with TRBD1. Trimming removed 6 bases from V and 7 bases from J; junction bases left unmatched: 6. The germline CDR1 and CDR2 sequences are DFQATT and SNEGSKA (reference sequence). The CDR3 length is 13 residues. This chain's CDR3 is CSAWTGGGNEQFF. The CDR3 DNA follows: TGCAGTGCATGGACAGGGGGTGGGAATGAGCAGTTCTTC.

This clonotype was seen repeatedly, ten times or more. The chain combines TRBV6-5 with TRBJ2-5; D call uncertain. CDR1 MNHEY and CDR2 SVGAGI come from the germline V gene. This CDR3 spans 14 amino acids. The V gene lost 0 bases and the J gene lost 5 bases, with 10 bases spanning the gap. The CDR3 sequence is CASSYSFGRETQYF. The CDR3 DNA reads TGTGCCAGCAGTTACTCTTTCGGAAGGGAGACCCAGTACTTC.

Many counts were recorded for this clonotype. An end of the junction does not agree with germline; a read error may underlie this. The V gene is TRBV7-7, the J gene TRBJ1-1, with D unresolved. Germline V gives CDR1 SSHAT, CDR2 FNYEAQ (reference sequence). The CDR3 covers 13 residues. The CDR3 DNA follows: TGTGCTAGCAGCTTAACGTGGAGGACTGAAGCTTTCTTT. Protein sequence: CASSLTWRTEAFF. Looking up the rest from reference TRBV7-7 and TRBJ1-1 gives the full variable domain: GAGVSQSPRYKVTKRGQDVTLRCDPISSHATLYWYQQALGQGPEFLTYFNYEAQPDKSGLPSDRFSAERPEGSISTLTIQRTEQRDSAMYRCASSLTWRTEAFFGQGTRLTVV.

In its sample, this clonotype was seen many times. The chain employs TRBV2 and TRBJ2-5; no firm D call. CDR1 SNHLY and CDR2 FYNNEI come from the germline V gene. The CDR3 has 15 amino acids. Deletions cut 4 bases from V and 2 bases from J, with 14 bases between. CDR3 sequence (DNA): TGTGCCAGCAGTGGTAGCCGGATCCTACAAGAGACCCAGTACTTC. This gives the protein CASSGSRILQETQYF.

This clonotype was seen repeatedly, ten times or more. V is TRBV4-3 and J is TRBJ1-5; D gene unclear. Germline V gene lookup returns CDR1 LGHNA and CDR2 YSLEER. V was clipped by 2 bases and J by 4 bases, with 6 bases between them. The CDR3 consists of 13 residues. CDR3 in amino acids: CASSQNLNQPQHF. The CDR3 DNA follows: TGCGCCAGCAGCCAAAACCTGAATCAGCCCCAGCATTTT.

This clonotype was recorded many times. This chain joins TRBV28 and TRBJ2-3, with D unclear. V lost 8 bases and J lost 0, with 9 bases in between. Germline V gene lookup returns CDR1 MDHEN and CDR2 SYDVKM. There are 13 residues in the CDR3. CDR3 DNA: TGTGCCAGCCGGACGGCAAGCACAGATACGCAGTATTTT. Translating gives CASRTASTDTQYF.

There are many counts of this clonotype. V and J are TRBV11-2 and TRBJ1-1; D remains unclear. Trimming removed 4 bases from V and 8 bases from J, with 14 bases in between. CDR1 is SGHAT, CDR2 FQNNGV, per germline. The CDR3 contains 13 residues. CDR3 in amino acids: CASSSPQGREAFF. The CDR3 DNA reads as TGTGCCAGCAGCTCCCCCCAAGGGCGAGAAGCTTTCTTT.

This clonotype was counted many times. J is TRBJ1-3 and V is TRBV4-1; no firm D call. Germline CDR1 is MGHRA and CDR2 is YSYEKL. Trimming stripped 4 bases from V and 7 bases from J, with 11 bases between. The CDR3 runs to 13 residues. CDR3 region: CASSPNVGNTIYF. CDR3 DNA: TGCGCCAGCAGCCCGAATGTCGGGAACACCATATATTTT.

This clonotype was counted at least ten times. The chain uses TRBV6-2 or TRBV6-3 and TRBJ2-1; 7 nucleotides align to TRBD2. This CDR3 comprises 14 residues. With 6 bases clipped from V and 2 bases from J, the junction kept 4 bases outside the gene matches. Germline assignment: CDR1 MNHEY and CDR2 SVGEGT. Written as DNA, the CDR3 is TGTGCCAGCAGCAAAAGCGGGACCTACAATGAGCAGTTCTTC. Amino acid sequence: CASSKSGTYNEQFF.

V usage is TRBV24-1 and J usage is TRBJ2-1; D remains ambiguous. Germline V gives CDR1 KGHDR, CDR2 SFDVKD. The CDR3 length is 13 residues. The ends were cut back, 6 bases at V and 2 bases at J, with 7 bases in the middle. CDR3 in DNA: TGTGCCACCAGTACCTTGACCTACAATGAGCAGTTCTTC. Amino acid sequence: CATSTLTYNEQFF.

Ten or more counts support this clonotype. The chain joins TRBV9 to TRBJ2-6, with a tentative D call TRBD1 (6 bases). In germline, CDR1 is SGDLS, CDR2 YYNGEE. The CDR3 spans 16 residues. V gave up 0 bases and J gave up 3 bases, with 10 bases separating them. CDR3 nucleotide sequence: TGTGCCAGCAGCGTAGTAACAGGGAGTGGGGCCAACGTCCTGACTTTC. Translated, it gives CASSVVTGSGANVLTF.

This clonotype was counted many times. V gene TRBV12-3 or TRBV12-4 combines with J gene TRBJ1-2; 7 bases align to TRBD1. The CDR3 extends over 15 amino acids. V lost 6 bases and J lost 3; bases outside the gene matches: 10. CDR3 amino acids: CASSSQVGTDYGYTF. DNA for the CDR3: TGTGCCAGCAGCTCCCAGGTGGGGACAGACTATGGCTACACCTTC.

At least ten counts were recorded for this clonotype. The chain links TRBV5-1 to TRBJ2-1, with 9 positions matching TRBD2. Unmatched junction bases numbered 9, after V lost 4 bases and J lost 4 bases. CDR3 length: 16 residues. Looked up from germline, CDR1 is SGHRS and CDR2 is YFSETQ. For the CDR3, the DNA is TGCGCCAGCAGCCTTCAAACTAGCGGGCCTTACAATGAGCAGTTCTTC. The encoded protein is CASSLQTSGPYNEQFF.

This sequence joins TRBV24-1 and TRBJ2-5; D might be TRBD1 (5 bases). This CDR3 is built from 16 residues. V was cut by 0 bases and J by 4 bases, with 14 bases left in between. Germline V gives CDR1 KGHDR, CDR2 SFDVKD. This CDR3 reads CATSDLQGGFGETQYF. The CDR3 DNA is TGTGCCACCAGTGATTTGCAGGGTGGCTTCGGAGAGACCCAGTACTTC.

This clonotype was seen many times. The chain joins TRBV5-1 to TRBJ2-1, with D perhaps matching TRBD2 (5 bases). CDR1 is SGHRS and CDR2 is YFSETQ in the germline V gene. The CDR3 runs 14 residues. The V gene lost 1 base and the J gene lost 5 bases, with 10 bases spanning the gap. For the CDR3, the DNA is TGCGCCAGCAGCTTGTTAGCCGGGAACAATGAGCAGTTCTTC. It encodes CASSLLAGNNEQFF.

This clonotype appeared many times. This chain joins TRBV15 and TRBJ1-6; D gene uncertain. Germline CDR1 is LNHNV and CDR2 is YYDKDF (reference sequence). This CDR3 has 13 residues. V was shortened by 3 bases and J by 9 bases, with 9 bases between the two germline ends. The DNA for the CDR3 is TGTGCCACCAGCAGCTGGGCTGCTTCACCCCTCCACTTT. This encodes CATSSWAASPLHF.

This clonotype appeared many times. The chain carries TRBV12-3 or TRBV12-4 and TRBJ2-7; D remains unclear. The CDR3 contains 12 residues. Trimming stripped 0 bases from V and 6 bases from J, with 6 bases between. The CDR3 loop reads CASSLAGLEQYF. CDR3 nucleotide sequence: TGTGCCAGCAGTTTAGCTGGGCTCGAGCAGTACTTC.

In its sample, this clonotype was seen many times. The chain has TRBV29-1 and TRBJ2-3; the D call may be TRBD1 or TRBD2 (6 bases each). There are 14 residues in the CDR3. The ends were cut back, 5 bases at V and 5 bases at J, with 17 bases in the middle. CDR1 is SQVTM, CDR2 ANQGSEA, per germline. The CDR3 loop is CSVFGGKGGDTQYF. DNA for the CDR3: TGCAGCGTTTTCGGCGGGAAGGGGGGAGATACGCAGTATTTT.

The chain couples TRBV7-2 to TRBJ2-5; D is possibly TRBD1 (5 bases). CDR1 and CDR2 (germline): SGHTA, FQGNSA. Trimming removed 3 bases at V and 5 bases at J, with 13 bases between. This CDR3 spans 14 amino acids. This CDR3 is CASSFRALGETQYF. DNA of the CDR3: TGTGCCAGCAGCTTCAGGGCTCTAGGGGAGACCCAGTACTTC.

This clonotype was detected many times. J is TRBJ2-1 and V is TRBV6-2 or TRBV6-3, with 10 bases fitting TRBD2. The CDR3 contains 15 residues. The J segment lost 2 bases and the V segment lost 6 bases, leaving 4 bases of the junction unmatched. Germline lookup yields CDR1 MNHEY and CDR2 SVGEGT. The CDR3 DNA is TGTGCCAGCAGCCGCGGACTAGCGGCCTACAATGAGCAGTTCTTC. This sequence encodes CASSRGLAAYNEQFF.

This clonotype was detected many times. The chain joins TRBV11-2 to TRBJ1-6, with D unresolved. This CDR3 has 13 amino acids. In germline, CDR1 is SGHAT, CDR2 FQNNGV. Trimming removed 5 bases at V and 7 bases at J, with 9 bases between. CDR3 nucleotide sequence: TGTGCCAGCAGCCCCAGCCCGAATTCACCCCTCCACTTT. Translated: CASSPSPNSPLHF.

This clonotype was observed a handful of times. CDR3 amino acids: CAWSVLRTEAFF. As DNA, the CDR3 is TGTGCCTGGAGTGTCCTTAGGACTGAAGCTTTCTTT. The chain couples TRBV30 to TRBJ1-1; D uncertain. The CDR3 length is 12 residues. V lost 0 bases and J 5 bases, leaving 7 bases between the germline ends. In germline, CDR1 is GTSNPN, CDR2 SVGIG (reference sequence).

This clonotype turned up a few times. The V and J genes are TRBV6-2 or TRBV6-3 and TRBJ2-3, with TRBD2 identical over 9 bases. J was trimmed by 4 bases and V by 7 bases; bases with no gene match: 3. The V gene's germline CDR1 is MNHEY and CDR2 SVGEGT. The CDR3 is 13 amino acids. In DNA form, the CDR3 reads TGTGCCAGCAAGATAGCGGGAGCAGATACGCAGTATTTT. Translated: CASKIAGADTQYF.

This clonotype has a count of ten or more. The chain uses TRBV27 and TRBJ1-5, with a tentative D call TRBD1 (5 bases). Germline CDR1 is MNHEY and CDR2 is SMNVEV (reference sequence). The length of the CDR3 is 14 residues. The ends were cut back, 5 bases at V and 3 bases at J, with 11 bases in the middle. The CDR3 loop reads CASSPQTDNQPQHF. The CDR3 bases are TGTGCCAGCAGTCCTCAGACAGACAATCAGCCCCAGCATTTT.

As for this clonotype: A read error may be the cause here, since a much bigger clone is one base away. The chain combines TRBV25-1 with TRBJ2-7; the match to TRBD2 covers 11 bases. Per germline, CDR1 MGHDK and CDR2 SYGVNS. The CDR3 has 17 amino acids. CDR3 nucleotides: TGTACCAGCAGTGGCCCTAGCGGGAGGTGGGAGAGTGGAAAGCAGTACTTC. Amino acids: CTSSGPSGRWESGKQYF.

This clonotype was observed at least ten times. The chain has TRBV29-1 and TRBJ1-1, with D perhaps matching TRBD1 (6 bases). The CDR3 runs to 13 residues. Trimming took 6 bases from V and 4 from J, leaving 15 bases between them. Germline V gene lookup returns CDR1 SQVTM and CDR2 ANQGSEA. CDR3 sequence: CSVVGQRGTEAFF. DNA for the CDR3: TGCAGCGTGGTTGGACAGAGGGGCACTGAAGCTTTCTTT. Full variable domain (rest looked up from reference TRBV29-1 and TRBJ1-1): SAVISQKPSRDICQRGTSLTIQCQVDSQVTMMFWYRQQPGQSLTLIATANQGSEATYESGFVIDKFPISRPNLTFSTLTVSNMSPEDSSIYLCSVVGQRGTEAFFGQGTRLTVV.